The 28 T cell receptor beta chains below all came from one sample that was sequenced in a study of T cells in Graves' hyperthyroidism and ophthalmopathy. RNA transcripts were the template for amplifying TCR beta CDR3 regions. A set of HTBI primers served as the primers for a first-round RT-PCR of the TCR CDR3. Via MiXCR, TCRdb re-called the multiplex PCR reads, giving one row per CDR3 protein. The sample holds 550,000 to 850,000 distinct CDR3 sequences, around a sixth seen once. The sample consisted of blood. The receptors originated from a woman aged 45-59 years with Graves' hyperthyroidism that later progressed to Graves' ophthalmopathy.

V gene TRBV5-6 combines with J gene TRBJ2-7; D is possibly TRBD1 or TRBD2 (5 bases each). Trimming shortened V by 1 base and J by 2 bases, and 13 bases separated the two germline ends. CDR3 length: 15 amino acids. CDR1 SGHDT and CDR2 YYEEEE come from the germline V gene. CDR3 DNA: TGTGCCAGCAGCTTGCGGACACCAGCGGCCTACGAGCAGTACTTC. This sequence encodes CASSLRTPAAYEQYF.

This clonotype showed up many times. V usage is TRBV5-1 and J usage is TRBJ2-5; 10 bases map to TRBD2. V was clipped by 5 bases and J by 1 base; unmatched bases: 8. The V gene's germline CDR1 is SGHRS and CDR2 YFSETQ. CDR3 size: 16 residues. The CDR3 DNA reads TGCGCCAGCAGATCACTAGCGGGGACCTCCCAAGAGACCCAGTACTTC. It encodes CASRSLAGTSQETQYF.

This clonotype was seen more than once but under ten times. The chain links TRBV20-1 to TRBJ2-7; 8 nucleotides match TRBD2. The CDR3 has 16 residues. Per germline, CDR1 DFQATT and CDR2 SNEGSKA (reference sequence). Germline trimming cut 1 base from V and 0 bases from J; bases unmatched to any gene: 8. The CDR3 loop reads CSARVPGSGGSYEQYF. The CDR3 DNA reads as TGCAGTGCTAGAGTCCCTGGGAGCGGGGGCTCCTACGAGCAGTACTTC.

This clonotype has just one count. This may come from a read error, since a much larger clone is one base off. The DNA of the CDR3 is TGTACCAGCAGCCCCCAAGCCGGGGCCTACGAGCAGTACTTC. Its protein product is CTSSPQAGAYEQYF. The chain carries TRBV7-3 and TRBJ2-7; D may be TRBD2 (5 bases). Germline CDR1 SGHTA, CDR2 FQGTGA. This CDR3 is built from 14 residues.

The sample holds a few counts of this clonotype. The chain is built from TRBV6-1 and TRBJ2-3; possibly TRBD2 for D (5 bases). V lost 6 bases and J lost 4, with 20 bases in between. The CDR3 is 16 residues long. The germline V gene encodes CDR1 MNHNS and CDR2 SASEGT. Here the CDR3 reads CASSQGRPAGSDTQYF. The CDR3 nucleotides are TGTGCCAGCAGCCAAGGACGGCCGGCGGGTTCAGATACGCAGTATTTT.

At least ten counts were recorded for this clonotype. This chain uses TRBV6-1 with TRBJ1-6; 9 positions match TRBD1. CDR3 length equals 15 residues. The junction had 4 bases not matched to a gene; V was cut back by 4 bases and J by 6 bases. The germline CDR1 and CDR2 sequences are MNHNS and SASEGT. CDR3 nucleotides: TGTGCCAGCAGTGGGGGACAGGGTCTTAATTCACCCCTCCACTTT. It yields the protein CASSGGQGLNSPLHF.

The chain recombines TRBV5-1 with TRBJ2-5; D may be TRBD2 (6 bases). Germline CDR1 and CDR2: SGHRS and YFSETQ. V lost 4 bases and J 7 bases, leaving 20 bases between the germline ends. The CDR3 covers 15 residues. The CDR3 coding sequence is TGCGCCAGCAGCCTGGAGGGCGGGGCCGCGGGGACCCAGTACTTC. It is translated as CASSLEGGAAGTQYF.

There are a few counts of this clonotype. The chain couples TRBV20-1 to TRBJ2-7; 7 bases line up with TRBD1. The germline V gene encodes CDR1 DFQATT and CDR2 SNEGSKA (reference sequence). The CDR3 runs 14 residues. With 3 bases clipped from V and 4 bases from J, the junction kept 9 bases outside the gene matches. The CDR3, as DNA: TGCAGTGCTAGGGGATCCGGGACAGTATACGAGCAGTACTTC. It yields the protein CSARGSGTVYEQYF.

This clonotype came up a few times. This sequence joins TRBV9 and TRBJ2-1, with D tentatively TRBD1 (5 bases). The CDR3 spans 15 residues. Deletions cut 4 bases from V and 0 bases from J, with 11 bases between. Germline values: CDR1 SGDLS, CDR2 YYNGEE. The CDR3 protein is CASSPTTASYNEQFF. In DNA form, the CDR3 reads TGTGCCAGCAGCCCAACGACAGCCTCCTACAATGAGCAGTTCTTC.

This clonotype was counted at least ten times. V gene TRBV6-2 or TRBV6-3 combines with J gene TRBJ1-5; no definite D call. With 6 bases removed from V and 1 base from J, the gap between germline ends came to 7 bases. Germline V gives CDR1 MNHEY, CDR2 SVGEGT. The CDR3 is 13 amino acids. CDR3 sequence reads: CASSYGSNQPQHF. DNA of the CDR3: TGTGCCAGCAGCTACGGAAGCAATCAGCCCCAGCATTTT.

This clonotype appeared a few times. The chain recombines TRBV7-2 with TRBJ1-6; possibly TRBD1 for D (5 bases). Germline V gene data show CDR1 as SGHTA and CDR2 as FQGNSA. The CDR3 spans 15 residues. Trimming stripped 5 bases from V and 10 bases from J, with 18 bases between. Here the CDR3 reads CASSQRWGEGSPLHF. The DNA of the CDR3 is TGTGCCAGCAGCCAGCGGTGGGGGGAAGGATCACCCCTCCACTTT.

This clonotype was detected only a few times. The CDR3 DNA reads TGTGCCAGCAGGCCCTCACAGGGCGGCTCCTACGAGCAGTACTTC. It translates to CASRPSQGGSYEQYF. The genes are TRBV6-1 and TRBJ2-7; D is perhaps TRBD1 (6 bases). V shed 6 bases and J shed 0 bases, with 15 bases lying between them. The CDR3 loop spans 15 amino acids. Germline V gene data show CDR1 as MNHNS and CDR2 as SASEGT.

This clonotype occurred many times. V and J are TRBV6-2 or TRBV6-3 and TRBJ1-1; D is uncertain. This CDR3 region has 17 residues. Trimming removed 6 bases from V and 0 bases from J, with 20 bases in between. In germline, CDR1 is MNHEY, CDR2 SVGEGT. Here the CDR3 DNA reads TGTGCCAGCAGCTCCATTGTGGACCCACTCTTGAACACTGAAGCTTTCTTT. Translation: CASSSIVDPLLNTEAFF.

This clonotype came up many times. The CDR3 bases are TGTGCCAGCAGCCACCCGGGACAGGGGGTAACAGATACGCAGTATTTT. Translating it yields CASSHPGQGVTDTQYF. The chain carries TRBV3-1 and TRBJ2-3; 11 nucleotides align to TRBD1. V lost 3 bases, J lost 3 bases, and 5 bases stayed unmatched. The CDR3 length is 16 residues. Germline V gene sequence: CDR1 LGHDT, CDR2 YNNKEL (reference sequence).

This clonotype was recorded at least ten times. J is TRBJ2-1 and V is TRBV6-6; 11 bases are shared with TRBD2. The CDR3 runs 17 residues. The V gene end was trimmed by 0 bases and the J gene end by 5 bases; junction bases not matched to a gene: 6. The germline gives CDR1 MNHNY, CDR2 SVGAGI (reference sequence). The CDR3 region has the DNA TGTGCCAGCAGTTACTCCATTAGCGGGGGGGCGAACAATGAGCAGTTCTTC. This gives the protein CASSYSISGGANNEQFF.

The V gene is TRBV12-3 or TRBV12-4, the J gene TRBJ2-1; D may match TRBD1 or TRBD2 (5 bases each). The CDR3 totals 15 residues. The germline V and J ends were trimmed by 3 bases and 6 bases, with 15 bases remaining between them. The CDR3 nucleotides read TGTGCCAGCAGTTTGACCGGGGCAGCGGTCAATGAGCAGTTCTTC. Its translation: CASSLTGAAVNEQFF.

This chain uses TRBV20-1 with TRBJ1-1; the D is unclear. The ends were cut back, 6 bases at V and 1 base at J, with 9 bases in the middle. The CDR3 sequence is 12 residues long. Germline values: CDR1 DFQATT, CDR2 SNEGSKA (reference sequence). Written as DNA, the CDR3 is TGCAGTGCCCTTCTGAGGAACACTGAAGCTTTCTTT. Translated: CSALLRNTEAFF.

The chain carries TRBV10-3 and TRBJ2-7, with D possibly TRBD1 on 6 matching bases. The CDR3 length is 13 residues. Looked up from germline, CDR1 is ENHRY and CDR2 is SYGVKD. V was pared by 10 bases and J by 2 bases, with 15 bases between. The CDR3 spells CATRTATTYEQYF. CDR3 nucleotide sequence: TGTGCCACCCGGACAGCAACAACCTACGAGCAGTACTTC.

This clonotype turned up a few times. The V and J genes are TRBV30 and TRBJ2-5; D tentatively fits TRBD1 or TRBD2 (5 bases each). This CDR3 spans 13 amino acids. Germline-derived CDR1 and CDR2 are GTSNPN and SVGIG (reference sequence). The ends were cut back, 0 bases at V and 3 bases at J, with 8 bases in the middle. CDR3 amino acids: CAWSVWGKETQYF. The CDR3 DNA reads as TGTGCCTGGAGTGTTTGGGGGAAAGAGACCCAGTACTTC.

The chain joins TRBV20-1 to TRBJ2-3, with TRBD2 matching over 10 bases. Germline V gives CDR1 DFQATT, CDR2 SNEGSKA (reference sequence). The CDR3 spans 16 residues. V dropped 2 bases and J dropped 5; count of bases not matched to a gene: 10. The CDR3 region is CSARTASGGGIDTQYF. The CDR3 coding sequence is TGCAGTGCTAGAACGGCTAGCGGGGGAGGGATAGATACGCAGTATTTT.

The V and J genes are TRBV6-1 and TRBJ1-6; the D gene is possibly TRBD1 (5 bases). CDR3 size: 13 residues. CDR1 is MNHNS and CDR2 is SASEGT in the germline V gene. Trimming shortened V by 5 bases and J by 7 bases, and 9 bases separated the two germline ends. The CDR3: CASSTGENSPLHF. The CDR3 region has the DNA TGTGCCAGCAGTACAGGAGAAAATTCACCCCTCCACTTT.

J is TRBJ2-2 and V is TRBV11-3, with TRBD1 matching over 7 bases. J was trimmed by 1 base and V by 8 bases; bases with no gene match: 4. The CDR3 spans 14 residues. Germline lookup yields CDR1 SGHNT and CDR2 YENEEA. The CDR3 nucleotides are TGTGCCAGCGGAAACAGGGGGAACACCGGGGAGCTGTTTTTT. This encodes CASGNRGNTGELFF. Full variable domain (remainder filled in from reference TRBV11-3 and TRBJ2-2): EAGVVQSPRYKIIEKKQPVAFWCNPISGHNTLYWYLQNLGQGPELLIRYENEEAVDDSQLPKDRFSAERLKGVDSTLKIQPAELGDSAVYLCASGNRGNTGELFFGEGSRLTVL.

This clonotype came up a few times. The gene calls are TRBV2 and TRBJ2-2, with 10 bases identical to TRBD1. Germline V gives CDR1 SNHLY, CDR2 FYNNEI. This CDR3 is built from 16 residues. The J segment lost 4 bases and the V segment lost 6 bases, leaving 8 bases of the junction unmatched. As DNA, the CDR3 is TGTGCCAGCAGGGGCGGGGGACAGGGGTTCACCGGGGAGCTGTTTTTT. The encoded protein is CASRGGGQGFTGELFF.

The chain is built from TRBV10-3 and TRBJ1-4; D remains ambiguous. Trimming removed 6 bases from V and 2 bases from J, with 10 bases in between. The V gene's germline CDR1 is ENHRY and CDR2 SYGVKD. This CDR3 has 14 residues. The CDR3 region has the DNA TGTGCCATCAGGAGGGAGCCCACTAATGAAAAACTGTTTTTT. Its protein is CAIRREPTNEKLFF.

As concerns this clonotype: A read error may explain this, as a much larger clone is one base away. V and J are TRBV6-2 or TRBV6-3 and TRBJ2-3; D is undetermined. CDR3 length: 15 residues. Germline-derived CDR1 and CDR2 are MNHEY and SVGEGT. V lost 7 bases and J lost 3, with 17 bases in between. The CDR3, as DNA: TGTGCCAGCAATGATCCGGGCCGAGGAACAGATACGCAGTATTTT. This translates into CASNDPGRGTDTQYF.

For this clonotype: Lacking the conserved final phenylalanine or tryptophan, this CDR3 likely reflects a read error. The gene calls are TRBV19 and TRBJ1-5; TRBD1 is a possible D gene (6 bases). The CDR3 covers 14 residues. Between the trimmed V and J ends, which lost 5 bases and 8 bases, there was a span of 16 bases. The germline V gene has CDR1 LNHDA and CDR2 SQIVND (reference sequence). The CDR3 spells CASSSGHAIEPQHL. Here the CDR3 DNA reads TGTGCCAGTAGTTCGGGACACGCCATTGAGCCCCAGCATCTT.

This clonotype has only one observation. V gene TRBV11-2 combines with J gene TRBJ1-1; D is uncertain. From germline, CDR1 is SGHAT and CDR2 FQNNGV. V lost 4 bases and J 0 bases, leaving 12 bases between the germline ends. The CDR3 has 15 residues. The CDR3 nucleotides are TGTGCCAGCAGCTCCCACGCCGGCCTGAACACTGAAGCTTTCTTT. Protein product: CASSSHAGLNTEAFF.

This chain connects TRBV7-6 to TRBJ2-2; D gene unclear. V lost 5 bases and J lost 6, with 10 bases in between. This CDR3 has 13 residues. Germline V lookup: CDR1 SGHVS, CDR2 FNYEAQ. DNA of the CDR3: TGTGCCAGCAGCCTCGAGGCTCCCGGGGAGCTGTTTTTT. Translation gives CASSLEAPGELFF.